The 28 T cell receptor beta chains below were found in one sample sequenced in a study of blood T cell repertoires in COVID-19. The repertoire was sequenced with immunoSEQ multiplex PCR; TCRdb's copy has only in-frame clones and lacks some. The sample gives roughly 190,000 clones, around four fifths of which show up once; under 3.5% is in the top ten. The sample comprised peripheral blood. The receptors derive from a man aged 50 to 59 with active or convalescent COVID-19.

The DNA for the CDR3 is TGTGCCAGCAGTTTATCCCCCCTCTACGAGCAGTACTTC. Its protein product is CASSLSPLYEQYF. J is TRBJ2-7 and V is TRBV27; no reliable D call. Germline CDR1 is MNHEY and CDR2 is SMNVEV (reference sequence). Trimming removed 0 bases from V and 3 bases from J, with 6 bases in between. This CDR3 spans 13 amino acids.

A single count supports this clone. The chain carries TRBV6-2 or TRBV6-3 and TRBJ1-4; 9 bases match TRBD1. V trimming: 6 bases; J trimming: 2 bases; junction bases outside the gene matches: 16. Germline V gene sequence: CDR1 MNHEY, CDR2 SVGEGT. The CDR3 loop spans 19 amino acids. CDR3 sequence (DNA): TGTGCCAGCAGCCCCCTACCTTGGACAGGGGAGCGGACTAATGAAAAACTGTTTTTT. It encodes CASSPLPWTGERTNEKLFF.

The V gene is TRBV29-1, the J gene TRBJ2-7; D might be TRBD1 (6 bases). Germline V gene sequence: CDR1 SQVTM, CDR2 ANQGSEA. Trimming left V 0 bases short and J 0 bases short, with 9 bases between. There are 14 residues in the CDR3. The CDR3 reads CSVEEGQISYEQYF. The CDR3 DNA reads TGCAGCGTTGAAGAAGGACAGATCTCCTACGAGCAGTACTTC.

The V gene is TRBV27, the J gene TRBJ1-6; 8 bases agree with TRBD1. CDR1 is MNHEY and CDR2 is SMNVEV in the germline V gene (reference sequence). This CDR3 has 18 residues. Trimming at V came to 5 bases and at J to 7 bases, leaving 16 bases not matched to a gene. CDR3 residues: CASSVPPGRQGANSPLHF. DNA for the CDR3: TGTGCCAGCAGTGTACCCCCTGGGAGGCAGGGGGCGAATTCACCCCTCCACTTT.

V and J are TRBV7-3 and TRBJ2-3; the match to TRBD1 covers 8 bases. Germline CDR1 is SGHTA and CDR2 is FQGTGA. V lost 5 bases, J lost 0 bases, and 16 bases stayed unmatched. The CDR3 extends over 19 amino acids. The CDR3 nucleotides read TGTGCCAGCAGCCCCGGGACAGGACTACGAGCTGGCAGCACAGATACGCAGTATTTT. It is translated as CASSPGTGLRAGSTDTQYF.

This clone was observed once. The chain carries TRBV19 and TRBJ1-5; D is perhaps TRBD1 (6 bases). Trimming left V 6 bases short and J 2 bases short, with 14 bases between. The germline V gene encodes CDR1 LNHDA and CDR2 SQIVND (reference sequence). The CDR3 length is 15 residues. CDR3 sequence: CASRNFPGGNQPQHF. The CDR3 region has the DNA TGTGCCAGTAGAAATTTCCCAGGGGGCAATCAGCCCCAGCATTTT.

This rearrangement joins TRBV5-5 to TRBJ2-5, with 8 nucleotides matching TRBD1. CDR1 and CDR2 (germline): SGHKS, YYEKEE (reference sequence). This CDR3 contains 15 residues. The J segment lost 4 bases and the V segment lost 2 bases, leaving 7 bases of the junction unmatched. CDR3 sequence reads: CASSFQGAIRETQYF. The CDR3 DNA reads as TGTGCCAGCAGCTTTCAGGGGGCGATTAGAGAGACCCAGTACTTC.

CDR3 in DNA: TGTGCCAGCAGTCGGGACAGCGGGACTGAAGCTTTCTTT. The encoded protein is CASSRDSGTEAFF. The J gene is TRBJ1-1, the V gene TRBV6-5; 7 bases are shared with TRBD1. From germline, CDR1 is MNHEY and CDR2 SVGAGI. The CDR3 extends over 13 amino acids. V lost 5 bases and J lost 5; bases outside the gene matches: 5.

The DNA of the CDR3 is TGTGCCAGCAGCCAAGGTGTACAGCACAAAAACATTCAGTACTTC. The encoded protein is CASSQGVQHKNIQYF. The gene calls are TRBV3-1 (or the pseudogene TRBV3-2) and TRBJ2-4; D gene uncertain. Germline V gene sequence: CDR1 LGHDT, CDR2 YNNKEL (reference sequence). The CDR3 extends over 15 amino acids. The germline V and J ends were trimmed by 1 base and 3 bases, with 10 bases remaining between them.

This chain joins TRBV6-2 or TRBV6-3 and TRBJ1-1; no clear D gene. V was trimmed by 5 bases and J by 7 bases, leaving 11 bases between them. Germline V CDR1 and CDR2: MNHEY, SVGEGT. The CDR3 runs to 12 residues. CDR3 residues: CASSPGWSEAFF. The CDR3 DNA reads TGTGCCAGCAGTCCGGGGTGGAGTGAAGCTTTCTTT.

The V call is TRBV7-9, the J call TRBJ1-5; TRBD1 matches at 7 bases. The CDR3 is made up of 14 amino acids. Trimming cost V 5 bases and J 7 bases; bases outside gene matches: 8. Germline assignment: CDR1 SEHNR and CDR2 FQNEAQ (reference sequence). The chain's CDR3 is CASSLQGIGQPQHF. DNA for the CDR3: TGTGCCAGCAGCCTACAGGGGATTGGGCAGCCCCAGCATTTT.

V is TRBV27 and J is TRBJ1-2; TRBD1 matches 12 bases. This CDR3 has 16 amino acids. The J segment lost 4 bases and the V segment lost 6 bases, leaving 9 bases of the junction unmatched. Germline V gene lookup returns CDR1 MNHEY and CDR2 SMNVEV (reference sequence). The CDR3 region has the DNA TGTGCCAGCAGCACGGGACAGGGGGCCGGGACCTATGGCTACACCTTC. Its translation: CASSTGQGAGTYGYTF.

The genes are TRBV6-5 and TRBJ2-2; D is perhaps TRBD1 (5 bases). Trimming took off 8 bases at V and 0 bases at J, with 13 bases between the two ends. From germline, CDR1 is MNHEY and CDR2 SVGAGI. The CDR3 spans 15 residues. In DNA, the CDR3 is TGTGCCAGCGCCGCATACAGGACGAACACCGGGGAGCTGTTTTTT. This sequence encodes CASAAYRTNTGELFF.

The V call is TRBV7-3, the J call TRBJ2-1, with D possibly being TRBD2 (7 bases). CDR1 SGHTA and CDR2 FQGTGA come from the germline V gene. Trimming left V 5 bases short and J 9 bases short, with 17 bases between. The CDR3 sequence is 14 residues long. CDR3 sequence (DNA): TGTGCCAGCAGCGGACAGACTAGCTTTGGTGAGCAGTTCTTC. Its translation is CASSGQTSFGEQFF.

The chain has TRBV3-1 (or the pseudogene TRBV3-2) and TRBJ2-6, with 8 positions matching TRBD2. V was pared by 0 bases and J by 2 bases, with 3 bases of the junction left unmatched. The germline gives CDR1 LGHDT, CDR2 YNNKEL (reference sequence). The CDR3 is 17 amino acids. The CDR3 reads CASSQDPGGAGANVLTF. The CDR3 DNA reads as TGTGCCAGCAGCCAAGATCCGGGGGGGGCTGGGGCCAACGTCCTGACTTTC.

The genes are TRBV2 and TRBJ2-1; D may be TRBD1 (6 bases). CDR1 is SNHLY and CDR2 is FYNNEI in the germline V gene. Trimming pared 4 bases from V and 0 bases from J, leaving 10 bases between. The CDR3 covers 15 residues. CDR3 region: CASSADRSSYNEQFF. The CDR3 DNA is TGTGCCAGCAGTGCCGACAGGAGCTCCTACAATGAGCAGTTCTTC.

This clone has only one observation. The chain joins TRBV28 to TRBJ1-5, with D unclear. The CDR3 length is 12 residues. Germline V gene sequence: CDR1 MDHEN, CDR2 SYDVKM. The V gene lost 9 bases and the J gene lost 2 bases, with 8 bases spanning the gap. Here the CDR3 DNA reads TGTGCCAGTGGAACAGGCAATCAGCCCCAGCATTTT. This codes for CASGTGNQPQHF.

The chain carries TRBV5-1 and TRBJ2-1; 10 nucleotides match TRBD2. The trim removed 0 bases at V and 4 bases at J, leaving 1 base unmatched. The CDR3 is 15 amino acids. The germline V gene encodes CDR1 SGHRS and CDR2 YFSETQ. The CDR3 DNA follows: TGCGCCAGCAGCTTGGCTAGCGGGGGATACAATGAGCAGTTCTTC. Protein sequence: CASSLASGGYNEQFF.

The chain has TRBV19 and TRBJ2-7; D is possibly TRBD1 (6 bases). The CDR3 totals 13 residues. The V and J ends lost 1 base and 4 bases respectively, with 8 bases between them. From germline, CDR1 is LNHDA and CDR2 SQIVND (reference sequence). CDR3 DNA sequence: TGTGCCAGTAGTATAGGGACAGCGTACGAGCAGTACTTC. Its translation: CASSIGTAYEQYF.

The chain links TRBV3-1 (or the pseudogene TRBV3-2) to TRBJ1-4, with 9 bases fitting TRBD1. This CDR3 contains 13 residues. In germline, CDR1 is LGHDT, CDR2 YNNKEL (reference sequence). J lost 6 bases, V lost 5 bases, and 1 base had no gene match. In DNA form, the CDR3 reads TGTGCCAGCAGCAGACAGGGGGATGAAAAACTGTTTTTT. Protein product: CASSRQGDEKLFF.

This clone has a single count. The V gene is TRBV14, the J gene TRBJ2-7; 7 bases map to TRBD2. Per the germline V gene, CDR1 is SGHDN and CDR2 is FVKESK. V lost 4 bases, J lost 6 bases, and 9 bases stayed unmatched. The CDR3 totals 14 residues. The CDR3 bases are TGTGCCAGCAGCCCGTGGGGAGGGCGCGGCGAGCAGTACTTC. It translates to CASSPWGGRGEQYF.

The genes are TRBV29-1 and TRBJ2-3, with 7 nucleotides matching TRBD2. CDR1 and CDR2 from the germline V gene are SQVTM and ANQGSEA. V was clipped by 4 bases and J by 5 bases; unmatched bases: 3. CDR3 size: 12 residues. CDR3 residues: CSVAPSGDTQYF. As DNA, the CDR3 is TGCAGCGTTGCTCCTAGCGGAGATACGCAGTATTTT.

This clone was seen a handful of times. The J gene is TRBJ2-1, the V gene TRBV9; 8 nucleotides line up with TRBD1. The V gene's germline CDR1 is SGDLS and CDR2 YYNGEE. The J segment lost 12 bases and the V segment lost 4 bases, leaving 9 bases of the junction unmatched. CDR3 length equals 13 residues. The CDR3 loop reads CASSPGGISGQFF. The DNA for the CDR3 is TGTGCCAGCAGCCCAGGGGGCATCTCGGGGCAGTTCTTC. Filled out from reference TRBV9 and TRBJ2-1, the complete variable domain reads DSGVTQTPKHLITATGQRVTLRCSPRSGDLSVYWYQQSLDQGLQFLIQYYNGEERAKGNILERFSAQQFPDLHSELNLSSLELGDSALYFCASSPGGISGQFFGPGTRLTVL.

CDR3 sequence: CASSLDGLDLNEQFF. The DNA for the CDR3 is TGTGCCAGCAGCTTAGATGGACTAGATCTGAATGAGCAGTTCTTC. The chain joins TRBV7-3 to TRBJ2-1; 7 bases map to TRBD2. Per the germline V gene, CDR1 is SGHTA and CDR2 is FQGTGA. The J segment lost 7 bases and the V segment lost 2 bases, leaving 8 bases of the junction unmatched. CDR3 length: 15 amino acids. The full variable domain, in which reference TRBV7-3 and TRBJ2-1 provide the parts outside the CDR3, is GAGVSQTPSNKVTEKGKYVELRCDPISGHTALYWYRQSLGQGPEFLIYFQGTGAADDSGLPNDRFFAVRPEGSVSTLKIQRTERGDSAVYLCASSLDGLDLNEQFFGPGTRLTVL.

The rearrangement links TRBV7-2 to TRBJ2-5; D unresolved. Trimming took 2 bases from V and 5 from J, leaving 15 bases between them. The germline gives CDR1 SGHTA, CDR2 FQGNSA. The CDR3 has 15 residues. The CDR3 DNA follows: TGTGCCAGCAGCTTAACTGGAGCCTTACGGGAGACCCAGTACTTC. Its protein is CASSLTGALRETQYF.

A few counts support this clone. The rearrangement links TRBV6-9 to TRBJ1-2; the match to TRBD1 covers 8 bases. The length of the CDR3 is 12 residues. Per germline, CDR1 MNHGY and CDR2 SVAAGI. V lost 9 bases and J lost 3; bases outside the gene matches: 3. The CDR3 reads CARPTGDYGYTF. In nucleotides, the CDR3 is TGTGCCAGACCGACAGGGGACTATGGCTACACCTTC.

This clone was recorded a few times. CDR3 in DNA: TGCAGCGCCGGACAGGGTAGCTATGGCTACACCTTC. Translation: CSAGQGSYGYTF. The chain has TRBV29-1 and TRBJ1-2, with 8 positions matching TRBD1. V trimming: 7 bases; J trimming: 4 bases; junction bases outside the gene matches: 5. The germline gives CDR1 SQVTM, CDR2 ANQGSEA. The CDR3 covers 12 residues.

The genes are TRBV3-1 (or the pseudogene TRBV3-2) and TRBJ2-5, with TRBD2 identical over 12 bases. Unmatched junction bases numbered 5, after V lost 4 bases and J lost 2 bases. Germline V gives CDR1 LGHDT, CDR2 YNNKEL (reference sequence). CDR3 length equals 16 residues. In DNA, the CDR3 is TGTGCCAGCAGCCGGCTAGCGGGAGGGCCTCAAGAGACCCAGTACTTC. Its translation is CASSRLAGGPQETQYF.